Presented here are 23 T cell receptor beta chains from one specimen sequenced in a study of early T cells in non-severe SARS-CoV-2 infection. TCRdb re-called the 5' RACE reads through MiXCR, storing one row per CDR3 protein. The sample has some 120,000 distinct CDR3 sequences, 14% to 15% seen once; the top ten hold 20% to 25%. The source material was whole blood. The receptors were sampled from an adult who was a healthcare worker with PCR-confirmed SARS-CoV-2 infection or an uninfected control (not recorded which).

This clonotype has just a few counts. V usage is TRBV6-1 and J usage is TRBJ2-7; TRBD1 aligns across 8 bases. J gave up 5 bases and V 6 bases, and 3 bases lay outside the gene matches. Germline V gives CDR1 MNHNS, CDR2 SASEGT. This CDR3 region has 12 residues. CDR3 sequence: CASRGQGHEQYF. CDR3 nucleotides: TGTGCCAGCAGAGGACAGGGCCACGAGCAGTACTTC.

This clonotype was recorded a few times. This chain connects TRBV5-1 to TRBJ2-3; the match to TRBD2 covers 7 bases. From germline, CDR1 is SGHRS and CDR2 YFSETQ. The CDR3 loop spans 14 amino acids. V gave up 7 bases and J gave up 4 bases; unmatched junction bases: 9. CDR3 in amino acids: CASGGLGDSDTQYF. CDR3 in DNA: TGCGCCAGCGGCGGACTAGGGGACTCAGATACGCAGTATTTT.

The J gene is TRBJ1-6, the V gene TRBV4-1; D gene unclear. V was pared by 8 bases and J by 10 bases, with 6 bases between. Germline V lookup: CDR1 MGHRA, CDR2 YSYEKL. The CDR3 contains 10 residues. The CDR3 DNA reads TGCGCCAGCGGCTTATCACCCCTCCACTTT. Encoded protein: CASGLSPLHF.

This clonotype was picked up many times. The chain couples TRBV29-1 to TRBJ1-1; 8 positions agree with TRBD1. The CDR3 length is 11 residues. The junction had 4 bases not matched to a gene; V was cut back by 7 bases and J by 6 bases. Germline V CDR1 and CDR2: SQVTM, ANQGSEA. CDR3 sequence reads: CSATGGSEAFF. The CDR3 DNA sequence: TGCAGCGCAACAGGGGGTTCTGAAGCTTTCTTT.

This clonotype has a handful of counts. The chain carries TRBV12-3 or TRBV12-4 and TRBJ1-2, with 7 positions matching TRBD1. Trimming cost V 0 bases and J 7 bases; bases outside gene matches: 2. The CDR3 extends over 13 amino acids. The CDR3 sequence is CASSLAGDSGYTF. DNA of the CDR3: TGTGCCAGCAGTTTAGCGGGGGACAGTGGCTACACCTTC.

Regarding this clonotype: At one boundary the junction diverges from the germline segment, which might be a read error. CDR3 nucleotides: TGTGCCGGCAGCGTAGGAGTAGCCAGCACAGATACGCAGTATTTT. It specifies CAGSVGVASTDTQYF. This chain uses TRBV9 with TRBJ2-3; D is unclear. This CDR3 has 15 amino acids. CDR1 SGDLS and CDR2 YYNGEE come from the germline V gene.

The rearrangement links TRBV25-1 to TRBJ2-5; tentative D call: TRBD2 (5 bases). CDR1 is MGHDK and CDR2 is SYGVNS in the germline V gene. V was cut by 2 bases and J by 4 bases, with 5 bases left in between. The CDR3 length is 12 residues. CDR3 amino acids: CASSERGETQYF. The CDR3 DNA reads TGTGCCAGCAGTGAACGGGGAGAGACCCAGTACTTC.

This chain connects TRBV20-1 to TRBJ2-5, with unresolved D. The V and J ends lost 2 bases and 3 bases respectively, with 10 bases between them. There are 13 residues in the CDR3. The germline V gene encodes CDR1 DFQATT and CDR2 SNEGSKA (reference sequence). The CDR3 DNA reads TGCAGTGCTAGAAGTAGTGGGAAAGAGACCCAGTACTTC. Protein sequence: CSARSSGKETQYF.

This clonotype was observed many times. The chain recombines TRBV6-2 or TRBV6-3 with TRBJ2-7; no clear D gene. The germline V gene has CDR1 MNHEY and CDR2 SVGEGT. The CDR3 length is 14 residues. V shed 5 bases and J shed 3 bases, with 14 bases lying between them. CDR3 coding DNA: TGTGCCAGCAGTACCCCGGCACTACTCTACGAGCAGTACTTC. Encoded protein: CASSTPALLYEQYF.

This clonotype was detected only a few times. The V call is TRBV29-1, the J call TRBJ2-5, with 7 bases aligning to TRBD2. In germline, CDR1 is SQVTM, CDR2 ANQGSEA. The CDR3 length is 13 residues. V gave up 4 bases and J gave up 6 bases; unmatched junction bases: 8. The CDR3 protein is CSVGASGTQTQYF. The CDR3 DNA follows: TGCAGCGTTGGGGCTAGCGGCACACAGACCCAGTACTTC. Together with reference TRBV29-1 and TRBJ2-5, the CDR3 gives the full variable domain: SAVISQKPSRDICQRGTSLTIQCQVDSQVTMMFWYRQQPGQSLTLIATANQGSEATYESGFVIDKFPISRPNLTFSTLTVSNMSPEDSSIYLCSVGASGTQTQYFGPGTRLLVL.

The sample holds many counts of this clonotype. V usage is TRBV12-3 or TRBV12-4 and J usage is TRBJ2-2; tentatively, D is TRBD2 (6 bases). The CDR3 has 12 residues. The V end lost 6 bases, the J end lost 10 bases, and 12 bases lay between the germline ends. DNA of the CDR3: TGTGCCAGCAGCCGCGGGACCTTGGAGCTGTTTTTT. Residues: CASSRGTLELFF.

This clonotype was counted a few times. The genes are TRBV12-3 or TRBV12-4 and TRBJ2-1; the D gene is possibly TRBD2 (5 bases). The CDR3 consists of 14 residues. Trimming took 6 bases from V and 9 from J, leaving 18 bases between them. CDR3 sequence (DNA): TGTGCCAGCAGAGAATCGGCGGGTTCGGCTGAGCAGTTCTTC. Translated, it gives CASRESAGSAEQFF.

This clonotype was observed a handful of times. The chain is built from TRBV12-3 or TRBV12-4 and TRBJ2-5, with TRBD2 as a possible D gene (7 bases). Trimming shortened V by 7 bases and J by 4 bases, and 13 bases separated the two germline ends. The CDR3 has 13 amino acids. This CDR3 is CASNRGALETQYF. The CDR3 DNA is TGTGCCAGCAATCGGGGGGCCCTAGAGACCCAGTACTTC.

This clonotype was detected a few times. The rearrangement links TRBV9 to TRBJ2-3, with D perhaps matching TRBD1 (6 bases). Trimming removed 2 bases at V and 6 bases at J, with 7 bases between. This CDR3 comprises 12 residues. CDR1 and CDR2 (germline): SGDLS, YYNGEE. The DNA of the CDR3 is TGTGCCAGCAGCGTTGGGGGCGATACGCAGTATTTT. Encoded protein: CASSVGGDTQYF.

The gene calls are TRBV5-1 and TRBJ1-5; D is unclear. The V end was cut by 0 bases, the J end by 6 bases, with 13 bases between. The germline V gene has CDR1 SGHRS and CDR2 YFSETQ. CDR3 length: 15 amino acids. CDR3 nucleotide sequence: TGCGCCAGCAGCTTGGGTACGGGAGAGAGTCAGCCCCAGCATTTT. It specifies CASSLGTGESQPQHF.

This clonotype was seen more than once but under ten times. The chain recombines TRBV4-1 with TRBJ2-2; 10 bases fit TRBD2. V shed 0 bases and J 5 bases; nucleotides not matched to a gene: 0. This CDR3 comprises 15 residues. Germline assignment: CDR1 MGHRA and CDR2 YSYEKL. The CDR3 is CASSQEGLATGELFF. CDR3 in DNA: TGCGCCAGCAGCCAAGAGGGACTAGCGACCGGGGAGCTGTTTTTT.

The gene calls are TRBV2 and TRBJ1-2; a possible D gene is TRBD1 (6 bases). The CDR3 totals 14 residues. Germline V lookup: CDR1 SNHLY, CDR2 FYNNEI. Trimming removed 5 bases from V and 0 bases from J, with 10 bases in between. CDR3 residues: CASSPGQPNYGYTF. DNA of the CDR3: TGTGCCAGCAGTCCCGGACAGCCTAACTATGGCTACACCTTC.

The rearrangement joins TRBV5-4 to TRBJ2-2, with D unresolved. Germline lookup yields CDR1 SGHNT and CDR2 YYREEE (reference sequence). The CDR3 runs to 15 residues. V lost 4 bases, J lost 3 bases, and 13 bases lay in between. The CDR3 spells CASSHVEGYTGELFF. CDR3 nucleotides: TGTGCCAGCAGCCACGTCGAAGGGTACACCGGGGAGCTGTTTTTT.

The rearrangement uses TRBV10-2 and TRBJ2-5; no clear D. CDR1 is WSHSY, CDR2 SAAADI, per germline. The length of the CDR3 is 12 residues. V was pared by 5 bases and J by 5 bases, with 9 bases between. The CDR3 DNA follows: TGCGCCAGCAGTTACACTCGGGAGACCCAGTACTTC. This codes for CASSYTRETQYF.

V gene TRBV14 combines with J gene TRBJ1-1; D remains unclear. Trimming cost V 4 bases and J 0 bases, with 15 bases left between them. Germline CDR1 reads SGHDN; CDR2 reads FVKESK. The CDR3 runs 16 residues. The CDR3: CASSPSYRGMNTEAFF. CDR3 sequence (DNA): TGTGCCAGCAGCCCTTCTTACCGCGGGATGAACACTGAAGCTTTCTTT.

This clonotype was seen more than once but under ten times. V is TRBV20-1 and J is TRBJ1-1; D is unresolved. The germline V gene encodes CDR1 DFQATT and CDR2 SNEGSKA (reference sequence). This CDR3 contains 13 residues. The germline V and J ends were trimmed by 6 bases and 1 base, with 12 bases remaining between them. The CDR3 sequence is CSATDGTNTEAFF. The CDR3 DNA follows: TGCAGTGCAACAGACGGTACGAACACTGAAGCTTTCTTT.

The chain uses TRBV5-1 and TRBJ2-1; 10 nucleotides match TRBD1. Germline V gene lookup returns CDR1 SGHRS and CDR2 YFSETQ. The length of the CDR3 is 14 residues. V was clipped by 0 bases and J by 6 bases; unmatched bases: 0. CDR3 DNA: TGCGCCAGCAGCTTGGGGGACAGGGGCAATGAGCAGTTCTTC. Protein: CASSLGDRGNEQFF.

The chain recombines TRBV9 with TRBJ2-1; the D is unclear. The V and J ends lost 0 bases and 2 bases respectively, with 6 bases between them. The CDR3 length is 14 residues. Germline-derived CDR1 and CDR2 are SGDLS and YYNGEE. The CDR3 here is CASSVDGAYNEQFF. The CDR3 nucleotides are TGTGCCAGCAGCGTAGATGGGGCCTACAATGAGCAGTTCTTC. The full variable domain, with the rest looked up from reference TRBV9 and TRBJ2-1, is DSGVTQTPKHLITATGQRVTLRCSPRSGDLSVYWYQQSLDQGLQFLIQYYNGEERAKGNILERFSAQQFPDLHSELNLSSLELGDSALYFCASSVDGAYNEQFFGPGTRLTVL.